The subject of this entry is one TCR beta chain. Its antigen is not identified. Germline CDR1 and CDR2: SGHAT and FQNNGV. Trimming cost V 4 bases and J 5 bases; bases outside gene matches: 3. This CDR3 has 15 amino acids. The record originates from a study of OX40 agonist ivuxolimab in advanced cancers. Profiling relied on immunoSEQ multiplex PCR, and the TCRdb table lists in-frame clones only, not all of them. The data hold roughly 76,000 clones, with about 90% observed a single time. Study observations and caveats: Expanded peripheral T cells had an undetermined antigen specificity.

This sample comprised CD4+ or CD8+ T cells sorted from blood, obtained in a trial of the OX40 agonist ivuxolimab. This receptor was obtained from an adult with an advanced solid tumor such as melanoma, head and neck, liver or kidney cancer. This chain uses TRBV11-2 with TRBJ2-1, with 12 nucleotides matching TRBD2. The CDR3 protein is CASSSTSGGNNEQFF. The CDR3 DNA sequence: TGTGCCAGCAGCTCTACTAGCGGGGGGAACAATGAGCAGTTCTTC.